This is a list of T cell receptor beta chains from one sample in a study of T cell changes during pregnancy in multiple sclerosis. Sequenced by immunoSEQ multiplex PCR; TCRdb stores in-frame clones only, minus some. The table lists some 110,000 clones, around nine tenths of them singletons. Sequencing used peripheral blood, obtained in the third trimester of pregnancy. The origin of the receptors is a female donor with multiple sclerosis, enrolled in a pregnancy study. CDR3s include the opening cysteine and the closing phenylalanine or tryptophan. A D gene is named only where the DNA matches it firmly. The listing skips clone size in some rows; elsewhere it reads once, few, many or a size class.

abundance: -; d_gene: TRBD1; j_gene: TRBJ1-1; v_gene: TRBV2; CDR3aa: CASSEARDRSAEAFF; CDR3nt: TGTGCCAGCAGTGAAGCCAGGGACAGATCGGCTGAAGCTTTCTTT
abundance: -; d_gene: TRBD2; j_gene: TRBJ2-2; v_gene: TRBV30; CDR3aa: CAWGLGLAGAGELFF; CDR3nt: TGTGCCTGGGGTTTGGGACTAGCGGGAGCCGGGGAGCTGTTTTTT
abundance: -; d_gene: -; j_gene: TRBJ2-7; v_gene: TRBV2; CDR3aa: CASSETVPYEQYF; CDR3nt: TGTGCCAGCAGTGAGACAGTCCCCTACGAGCAGTACTTC
abundance: -; d_gene: -; j_gene: TRBJ2-3; v_gene: TRBV5-1; CDR3aa: CASSLDTTPDTQYF; CDR3nt: TGCGCCAGCAGCCTGGACACAACCCCAGATACGCAGTATTTT
abundance: once; d_gene: -; j_gene: TRBJ2-7; v_gene: TRBV30; CDR3aa: CAQSQTVYEQYF; CDR3nt: TGTGCCCAGAGTCAGACAGTCTACGAGCAGTACTTC
abundance: -; d_gene: TRBD2; j_gene: TRBJ2-1; v_gene: TRBV6-6; CDR3aa: CASSYSLAGGEEQFF; CDR3nt: TGTGCCAGCAGTTACTCACTAGCGGGAGGAGAGGAGCAGTTCTTC
abundance: -; d_gene: TRBD1; j_gene: TRBJ1-2; v_gene: TRBV6-5; CDR3aa: CASSYSGQGDGYTF; CDR3nt: TGTGCCAGCAGTTACTCGGGGCAGGGGGATGGCTACACCTTC
abundance: -; d_gene: TRBD1; j_gene: TRBJ1-1; v_gene: TRBV2; CDR3aa: CASSDDRGSTEAFF; CDR3nt: TGTGCCAGCAGTGATGACAGGGGTAGCACTGAAGCTTTCTTT
abundance: -; d_gene: TRBD2; j_gene: TRBJ2-5; v_gene: TRBV7-2; CDR3aa: CAEGREGQETQYF; CDR3nt: TGTGCCGAGGGGCGGGAGGGCCAAGAGACCCAGTACTTC
abundance: -; d_gene: -; j_gene: TRBJ1-2; v_gene: TRBV30; CDR3aa: CAWSVRGYGYTF; CDR3nt: TGTGCCTGGAGTGTAAGGGGCTATGGCTACACCTTC
abundance: -; d_gene: TRBD2; j_gene: TRBJ2-5; v_gene: TRBV9; CDR3aa: CASSRSGRETQYF; CDR3nt: TGTGCCAGCTCGAGAAGCGGGAGAGAGACCCAGTACTTC
abundance: -; d_gene: -; j_gene: TRBJ1-1; v_gene: TRBV30; CDR3aa: CAWSARGDGNTEAFF; CDR3nt: TGTGCCTGGAGTGCCCGCGGGGACGGGAACACTGAAGCTTTCTTT
abundance: -; d_gene: -; j_gene: TRBJ2-1; v_gene: TRBV10-2; CDR3aa: CASSESPTYNEQFF; CDR3nt: TGCGCCAGCAGTGAGTCCCCCACCTACAATGAGCAGTTCTTC
abundance: once; d_gene: -; j_gene: TRBJ2-7; v_gene: TRBV6-5; CDR3aa: CASSYRSIPYEQYF; CDR3nt: TGTGCCAGCAGTTACCGGAGTATCCCCTACGAGCAGTACTTC
abundance: -; d_gene: TRBD1; j_gene: TRBJ2-1; v_gene: TRBV27; CDR3aa: CASSLRGTASYNEQFF; CDR3nt: TGTGCCAGCAGTTTAAGGGGGACAGCTTCCTACAATGAGCAGTTCTTC
abundance: -; d_gene: -; j_gene: TRBJ2-1; v_gene: TRBV7-9; CDR3aa: CASSLGGPAGNEQFF; CDR3nt: TGTGCCAGCAGCTTGGGGGGGCCTGCAGGCAATGAGCAGTTCTTC
abundance: -; d_gene: -; j_gene: TRBJ2-3; v_gene: TRBV11-1; CDR3aa: CASSSNRLPDTQYF; CDR3nt: TGTGCCAGCAGCTCGAACCGACTTCCAGATACGCAGTATTTT
abundance: -; d_gene: -; j_gene: TRBJ2-5; v_gene: TRBV5-4; CDR3aa: CASSLVGRGETQYF; CDR3nt: TGTGCCAGCAGCTTGGTGGGGCGAGGAGAGACCCAGTACTTC
abundance: -; d_gene: TRBD1; j_gene: TRBJ2-3; v_gene: TRBV5-4; CDR3aa: CASSTGQGVQDTQYF; CDR3nt: TGTGCCAGCAGCACGGGACAGGGGGTTCAAGATACGCAGTATTTT
abundance: -; d_gene: -; j_gene: TRBJ2-6; v_gene: TRBV7-9; CDR3aa: CASSFFTAGANVLTF; CDR3nt: TGTGCCAGCAGCTTTTTTACGGCTGGGGCCAACGTCCTGACTTTC
abundance: once; d_gene: TRBD1; j_gene: TRBJ1-5; v_gene: TRBV18; CDR3aa: CASSPRQGGAYSNQPQHF; CDR3nt: TGTGCCAGCTCACCGCGACAGGGGGGAGCCTATAGCAATCAGCCCCAGCATTTT
abundance: -; d_gene: -; j_gene: TRBJ2-7; v_gene: TRBV6-5; CDR3aa: CASSPRGLEQYF; CDR3nt: TGTGCCAGCAGTCCCCGGGGGTTGGAGCAGTACTTC
abundance: -; d_gene: -; j_gene: TRBJ1-3; v_gene: TRBV28; CDR3aa: CASSLAGLGNTIYF; CDR3nt: TGTGCCAGCAGTTTAGCAGGGCTTGGAAACACCATATATTTT
abundance: -; d_gene: -; j_gene: TRBJ1-1; v_gene: TRBV19; CDR3aa: CASSMETEAFF; CDR3nt: TGTGCCAGTAGTATGGAGACTGAAGCTTTCTTT
abundance: -; d_gene: -; j_gene: TRBJ2-1; v_gene: TRBV15; CDR3aa: CATSRDISSYNEQFF; CDR3nt: TGTGCCACCAGCAGAGACATCAGCTCCTACAATGAGCAGTTCTTC
abundance: -; d_gene: -; j_gene: TRBJ1-2; v_gene: TRBV10-3; CDR3aa: CAISEGYYGYTF; CDR3nt: TGTGCCATCTCCGAGGGTTACTATGGCTACACCTTC
abundance: -; d_gene: -; j_gene: TRBJ2-3; v_gene: TRBV18; CDR3aa: CASSRQTGLGTDTQYF; CDR3nt: TGTGCCAGCTCACGACAGACTGGTCTCGGCACAGATACGCAGTATTTT
abundance: few; d_gene: -; j_gene: TRBJ2-5; v_gene: TRBV5-4; CDR3aa: CASSLARGEETQYF; CDR3nt: TGTGCCAGCAGCTTGGCCAGGGGGGAAGAGACCCAGTACTTC
abundance: once; d_gene: -; j_gene: TRBJ1-1; v_gene: TRBV4-2; CDR3aa: CASSQGGGREEAEAFF; CDR3nt: TGTGCCAGCAGCCAAGGCGGGGGGAGAGAGGAAGCTGAAGCTTTCTTT
abundance: -; d_gene: -; j_gene: TRBJ2-3; v_gene: TRBV2; CDR3aa: CASTPMIDTQYF; CDR3nt: TGTGCCAGCACCCCTATGATAGATACGCAGTATTTT
abundance: -; d_gene: TRBD1; j_gene: TRBJ1-2; v_gene: TRBV30; CDR3aa: CAWSLGDRVYGYTF; CDR3nt: TGTGCCTGGAGTCTAGGGGACAGGGTCTATGGCTACACCTTC
abundance: -; d_gene: TRBD1; j_gene: TRBJ1-3; v_gene: TRBV7-9; CDR3aa: CASSPTGGIGNTIYF; CDR3nt: TGTGCCAGCAGCCCTACAGGGGGTATTGGAAACACCATATATTTT
abundance: -; d_gene: -; j_gene: TRBJ2-1; v_gene: TRBV27; CDR3aa: CASSLGPHNEQFF; CDR3nt: TGTGCCAGCAGTCTCGGTCCGCACAATGAGCAGTTCTTC
abundance: -; d_gene: TRBD1; j_gene: TRBJ2-2; v_gene: TRBV19; CDR3aa: CASSFGQGAAGELFF; CDR3nt: TGTGCCAGTAGTTTTGGACAGGGGGCAGCCGGGGAGCTGTTTTTT
abundance: -; d_gene: TRBD2; j_gene: TRBJ2-4; v_gene: TRBV7-9; CDR3aa: CASSPGLAENIQYF; CDR3nt: TGTGCCAGCAGCCCGGGACTAGCGGAAAACATTCAGTACTTC
abundance: -; d_gene: TRBD1; j_gene: TRBJ1-1; v_gene: TRBV19; CDR3aa: CASSRGTGRMNTEAFF; CDR3nt: TGTGCCAGTAGTAGGGGGACAGGACGCATGAACACTGAAGCTTTCTTT
abundance: few; d_gene: TRBD1; j_gene: TRBJ1-1; v_gene: TRBV19; CDR3aa: CASTLTGSTEAFF; CDR3nt: TGTGCCAGTACCCTGACAGGGAGCACTGAAGCTTTCTTT
abundance: -; d_gene: TRBD1; j_gene: TRBJ2-1; v_gene: TRBV6-5; CDR3aa: CASSYGRQGKRNEQFF; CDR3nt: TGTGCCAGCAGTTACGGTCGACAGGGTAAGAGGAATGAGCAGTTCTTC
abundance: -; d_gene: TRBD1; j_gene: TRBJ2-3; v_gene: TRBV28; CDR3aa: CASSQPTGAIRDTQYF; CDR3nt: TGTGCCAGCAGCCAGCCGACAGGGGCGATACGGGATACGCAGTATTTT
abundance: -; d_gene: TRBD2; j_gene: TRBJ2-3; v_gene: TRBV5-1; CDR3aa: CASSLIASGGGSADTQYF; CDR3nt: TGCGCCAGCAGCTTGATTGCGAGCGGCGGGGGGAGCGCAGATACGCAGTATTTT
abundance: -; d_gene: -; j_gene: TRBJ1-5; v_gene: TRBV2; CDR3aa: CASSEKTFRNDQPQHF; CDR3nt: TGTGCCAGCAGTGAGAAGACTTTCCGGAACGATCAGCCCCAGCATTTT
abundance: -; d_gene: -; j_gene: TRBJ2-2; v_gene: TRBV7-2; CDR3aa: CASSLARRGPGELFF; CDR3nt: TGTGCCAGCAGCTTAGCTCGCCGAGGGCCCGGGGAGCTGTTTTTT
abundance: -; d_gene: -; j_gene: TRBJ2-7; v_gene: TRBV7-7; CDR3aa: CASSLNTGYEQYF; CDR3nt: TGTGCCAGCAGCTTAAATACAGGTTACGAGCAGTACTTC
abundance: -; d_gene: TRBD2; j_gene: TRBJ2-5; v_gene: TRBV9; CDR3aa: CASSTLAGGRETQYF; CDR3nt: TGTGCCAGCAGCACCTTAGCGGGAGGGAGGGAGACCCAGTACTTC
abundance: -; d_gene: -; j_gene: TRBJ1-5; v_gene: TRBV21-1; CDR3aa: CASSSRQGRALLQPQHF; CDR3nt: TGTGCCAGCAGCAGCCGACAGGGGAGGGCTCTGCTTCAGCCCCAGCATTTT
abundance: -; d_gene: -; j_gene: TRBJ2-7; v_gene: TRBV6-5; CDR3aa: CASTTGRGFEQYF; CDR3nt: TGTGCCAGCACCACGGGCCGGGGTTTCGAGCAGTACTTC
abundance: -; d_gene: TRBD1; j_gene: TRBJ2-1; v_gene: TRBV28; CDR3aa: CASRDGRDRGSNEQFF; CDR3nt: TGTGCCAGCAGAGATGGTCGAGACAGGGGGTCCAATGAGCAGTTCTTC
abundance: -; d_gene: -; j_gene: TRBJ2-5; v_gene: TRBV30; CDR3aa: CAWAGRTETQYF; CDR3nt: TGTGCCTGGGCAGGGCGGACGGAGACCCAGTACTTC
abundance: -; d_gene: TRBD1; j_gene: TRBJ2-1; v_gene: TRBV5-1; CDR3aa: CASSLQGVTDNEQFF; CDR3nt: TGCGCCAGCAGCTTACAGGGGGTAACCGACAATGAGCAGTTCTTC
abundance: -; d_gene: TRBD2; j_gene: TRBJ2-5; v_gene: TRBV9; CDR3aa: CASSFSGRGQTQYF; CDR3nt: TGTGCCAGCAGCTTCAGCGGGAGAGGGCAGACCCAGTACTTC
abundance: -; d_gene: -; j_gene: TRBJ2-3; v_gene: TRBV18; CDR3aa: CASSPETGRVGPDTQYF; CDR3nt: TGTGCCAGCTCGCCTGAAACGGGCAGGGTGGGTCCAGATACGCAGTATTTT
abundance: -; d_gene: TRBD2; j_gene: TRBJ2-1; v_gene: TRBV7-9; CDR3aa: CASSKTSGRREQFF; CDR3nt: TGTGCCAGCAGCAAGACTAGCGGGAGACGGGAGCAGTTCTTC